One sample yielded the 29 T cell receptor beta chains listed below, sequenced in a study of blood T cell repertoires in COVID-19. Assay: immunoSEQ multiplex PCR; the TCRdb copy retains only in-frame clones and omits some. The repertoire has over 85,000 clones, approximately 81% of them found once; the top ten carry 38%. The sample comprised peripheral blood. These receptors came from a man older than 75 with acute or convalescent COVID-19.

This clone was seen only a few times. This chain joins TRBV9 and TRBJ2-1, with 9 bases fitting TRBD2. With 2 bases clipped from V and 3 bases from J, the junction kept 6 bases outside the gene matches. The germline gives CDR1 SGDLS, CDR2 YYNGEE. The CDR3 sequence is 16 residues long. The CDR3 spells CASSVIAGVGYNEQFF. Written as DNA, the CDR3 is TGTGCCAGCAGCGTGATAGCGGGAGTAGGCTACAATGAGCAGTTCTTC.

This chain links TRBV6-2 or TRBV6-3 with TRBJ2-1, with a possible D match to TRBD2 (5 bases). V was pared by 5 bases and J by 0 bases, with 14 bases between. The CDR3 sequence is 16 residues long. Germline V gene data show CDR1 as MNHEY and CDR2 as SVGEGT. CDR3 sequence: CASSPWRASSYNEQFF. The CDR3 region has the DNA TGTGCCAGCAGTCCCTGGCGGGCCAGCTCCTACAATGAGCAGTTCTTC.

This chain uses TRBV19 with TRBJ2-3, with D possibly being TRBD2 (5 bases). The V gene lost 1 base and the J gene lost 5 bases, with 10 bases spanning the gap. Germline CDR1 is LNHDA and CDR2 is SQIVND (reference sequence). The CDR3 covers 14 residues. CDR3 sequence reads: CASSIVWAGDTQYF. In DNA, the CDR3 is TGTGCCAGTAGTATAGTCTGGGCGGGAGATACGCAGTATTTT.

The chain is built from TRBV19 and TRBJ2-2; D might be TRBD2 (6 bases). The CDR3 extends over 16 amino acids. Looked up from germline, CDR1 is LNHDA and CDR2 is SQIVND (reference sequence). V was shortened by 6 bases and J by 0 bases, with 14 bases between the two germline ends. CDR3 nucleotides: TGTGCCAGTAGAACCGGAGCGGGCGCGAACACCGGGGAGCTGTTTTTT. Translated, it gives CASRTGAGANTGELFF.

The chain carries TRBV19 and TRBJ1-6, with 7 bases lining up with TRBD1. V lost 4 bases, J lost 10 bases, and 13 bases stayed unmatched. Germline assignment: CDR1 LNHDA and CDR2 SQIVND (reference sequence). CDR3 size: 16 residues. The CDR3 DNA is TGTGCCAGTAGTACCCCCTCGCCCTCAGGGGGATCACCCCTCCACTTT. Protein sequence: CASSTPSPSGGSPLHF.

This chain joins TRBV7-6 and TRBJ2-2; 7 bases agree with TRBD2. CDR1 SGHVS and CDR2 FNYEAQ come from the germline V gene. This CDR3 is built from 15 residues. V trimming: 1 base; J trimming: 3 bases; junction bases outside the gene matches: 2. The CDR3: CASSLVGGDTGELFF. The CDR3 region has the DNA TGTGCCAGCAGCTTAGTTGGGGGGGACACCGGGGAGCTGTTTTTT.

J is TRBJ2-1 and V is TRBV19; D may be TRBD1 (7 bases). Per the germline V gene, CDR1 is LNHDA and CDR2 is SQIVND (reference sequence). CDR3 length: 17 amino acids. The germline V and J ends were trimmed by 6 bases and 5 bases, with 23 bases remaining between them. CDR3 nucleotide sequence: TGTGCCAGTAGCCTCAGGGGGTTGGCTAGCGCAAACAATGAGCAGTTCTTC. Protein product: CASSLRGLASANNEQFF. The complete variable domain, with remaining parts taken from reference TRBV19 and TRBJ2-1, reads DGGITQSPKYLFRKEGQNVTLSCEQNLNHDAMYWYRQDPGQGLRLIYYSQIVNDFQKGDIAEGYSVSREKKESFPLTVTSAQKNPTAFYLCASSLRGLASANNEQFFGPGTRLTVL.

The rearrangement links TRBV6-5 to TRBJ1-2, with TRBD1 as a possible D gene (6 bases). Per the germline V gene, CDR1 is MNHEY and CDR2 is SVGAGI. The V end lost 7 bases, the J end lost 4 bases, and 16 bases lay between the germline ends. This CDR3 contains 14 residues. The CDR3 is CASNLGASSYGYTF. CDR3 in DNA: TGTGCCAGCAACTTGGGGGCTTCCTCCTATGGCTACACCTTC.

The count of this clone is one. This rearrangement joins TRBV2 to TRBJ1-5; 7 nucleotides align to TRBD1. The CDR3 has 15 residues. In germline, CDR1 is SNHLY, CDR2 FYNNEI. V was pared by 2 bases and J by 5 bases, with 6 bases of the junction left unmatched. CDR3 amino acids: CASSERTGDDQPQHF. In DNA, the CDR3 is TGTGCCAGCAGTGAAAGGACAGGAGACGATCAGCCCCAGCATTTT.

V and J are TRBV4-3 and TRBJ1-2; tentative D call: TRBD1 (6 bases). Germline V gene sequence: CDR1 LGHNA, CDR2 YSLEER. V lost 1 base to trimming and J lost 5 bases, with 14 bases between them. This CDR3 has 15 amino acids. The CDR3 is CASSQGWGQVYGYTF. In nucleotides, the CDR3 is TGCGCCAGCAGCCAAGGCTGGGGGCAGGTATATGGCTACACCTTC.

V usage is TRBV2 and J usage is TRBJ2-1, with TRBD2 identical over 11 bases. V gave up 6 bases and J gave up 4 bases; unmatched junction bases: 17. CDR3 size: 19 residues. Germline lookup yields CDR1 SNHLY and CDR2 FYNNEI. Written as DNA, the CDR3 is TGTGCCAGCAGAGTTCCGGGACTAGCGGTAACTCAGGTATACAATGAGCAGTTCTTC. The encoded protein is CASRVPGLAVTQVYNEQFF.

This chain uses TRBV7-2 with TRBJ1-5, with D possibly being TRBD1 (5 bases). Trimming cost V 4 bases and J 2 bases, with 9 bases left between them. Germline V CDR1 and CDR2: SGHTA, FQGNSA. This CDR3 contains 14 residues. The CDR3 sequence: CASSSGIGNQPQHF. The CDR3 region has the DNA TGTGCCAGCAGCTCAGGGATAGGCAATCAGCCCCAGCATTTT.

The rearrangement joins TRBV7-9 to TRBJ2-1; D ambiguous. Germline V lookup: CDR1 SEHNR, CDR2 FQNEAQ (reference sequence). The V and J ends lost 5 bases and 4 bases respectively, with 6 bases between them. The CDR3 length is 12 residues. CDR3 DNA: TGTGCCAGCAGCCTCAGATACAATGAGCAGTTCTTC. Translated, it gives CASSLRYNEQFF. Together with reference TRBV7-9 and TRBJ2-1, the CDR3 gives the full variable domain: DTGVSQNPRHKITKRGQNVTFRCDPISEHNRLYWYRQTLGQGPEFLTYFQNEAQLEKSRLLSDRFSAERPKGSFSTLEIQRTEQGDSAMYLCASSLRYNEQFFGPGTRLTVL.

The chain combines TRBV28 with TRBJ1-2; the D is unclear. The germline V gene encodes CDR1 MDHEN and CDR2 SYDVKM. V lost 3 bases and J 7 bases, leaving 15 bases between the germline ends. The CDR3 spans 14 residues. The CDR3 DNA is TGTGCCAGCAGTTTTACACTACCCCTCGGTGGCTACACCTTC. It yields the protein CASSFTLPLGGYTF.

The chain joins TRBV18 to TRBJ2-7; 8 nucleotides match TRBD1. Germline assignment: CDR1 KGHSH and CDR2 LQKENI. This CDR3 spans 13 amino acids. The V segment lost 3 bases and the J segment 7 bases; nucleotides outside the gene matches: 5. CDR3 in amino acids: CASSPGQVLEQYF. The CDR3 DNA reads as TGTGCCAGCTCACCGGGACAGGTACTTGAGCAGTACTTC.

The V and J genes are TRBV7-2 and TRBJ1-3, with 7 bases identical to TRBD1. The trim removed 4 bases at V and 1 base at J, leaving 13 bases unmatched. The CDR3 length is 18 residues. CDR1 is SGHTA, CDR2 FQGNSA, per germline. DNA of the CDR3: TGTGCCAGCAGCTACGAATCCGCGGGGACAGATTCTGGAAACACCATATATTTT. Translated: CASSYESAGTDSGNTIYF. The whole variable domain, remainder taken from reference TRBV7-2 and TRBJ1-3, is GAGVSQSPSNKVTEKGKDVELRCDPISGHTALYWYRQSLGQGLEFLIYFQGNSAPDKSGLPSDRFSAERTGGSVSTLTIQRTQQEDSAVYLCASSYESAGTDSGNTIYFGEGSWLTVV.

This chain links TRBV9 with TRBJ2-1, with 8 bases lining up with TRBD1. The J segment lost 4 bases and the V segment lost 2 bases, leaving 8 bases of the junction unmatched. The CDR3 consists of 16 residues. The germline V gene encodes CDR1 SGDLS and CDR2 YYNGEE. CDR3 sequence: CASSVGGQDMYNEQFF. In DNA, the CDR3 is TGTGCCAGCAGCGTCGGGGGACAGGATATGTACAATGAGCAGTTCTTC. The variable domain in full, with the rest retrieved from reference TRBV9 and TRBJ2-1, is DSGVTQTPKHLITATGQRVTLRCSPRSGDLSVYWYQQSLDQGLQFLIQYYNGEERAKGNILERFSAQQFPDLHSELNLSSLELGDSALYFCASSVGGQDMYNEQFFGPGTRLTVL.

The CDR3 protein is CATSSGVNTGELFF. As DNA, the CDR3 is TGTGCCACCTCATCGGGGGTTAACACCGGGGAGCTGTTTTTT. The gene calls are TRBV27 and TRBJ2-2; maybe TRBD2 (6 bases). This CDR3 is built from 14 residues. CDR1 and CDR2 (germline): MNHEY, SMNVEV (reference sequence). Trimming removed 10 bases from V and 2 bases from J, with 14 bases in between.

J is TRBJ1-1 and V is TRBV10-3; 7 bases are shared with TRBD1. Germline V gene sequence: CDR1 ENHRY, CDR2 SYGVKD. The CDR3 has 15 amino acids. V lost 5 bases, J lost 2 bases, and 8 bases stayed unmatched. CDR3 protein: CAISPGQRFNTEAFF. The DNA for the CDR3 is TGTGCCATCAGTCCGGGACAGAGGTTTAACACTGAAGCTTTCTTT.

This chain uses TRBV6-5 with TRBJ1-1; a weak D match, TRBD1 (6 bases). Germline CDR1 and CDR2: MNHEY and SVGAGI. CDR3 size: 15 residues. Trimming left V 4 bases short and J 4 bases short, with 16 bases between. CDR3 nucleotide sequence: TGTGCCAGCAGTTCCCACCCCCAGGGGCTCACTGAAGCTTTCTTT. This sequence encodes CASSSHPQGLTEAFF.

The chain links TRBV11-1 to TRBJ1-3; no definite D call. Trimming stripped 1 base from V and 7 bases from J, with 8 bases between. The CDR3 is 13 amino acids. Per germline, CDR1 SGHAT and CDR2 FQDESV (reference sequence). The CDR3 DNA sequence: TGTGCCAGCAGCTTAGGATTCCGGAACACCATATATTTT. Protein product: CASSLGFRNTIYF.

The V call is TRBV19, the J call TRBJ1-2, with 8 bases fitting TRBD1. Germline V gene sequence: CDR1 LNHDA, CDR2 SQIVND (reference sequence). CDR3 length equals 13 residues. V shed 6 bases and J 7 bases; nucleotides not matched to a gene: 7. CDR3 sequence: CASRATGEVGYTF. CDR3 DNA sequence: TGTGCCAGTAGAGCGACAGGGGAGGTTGGCTACACCTTC.

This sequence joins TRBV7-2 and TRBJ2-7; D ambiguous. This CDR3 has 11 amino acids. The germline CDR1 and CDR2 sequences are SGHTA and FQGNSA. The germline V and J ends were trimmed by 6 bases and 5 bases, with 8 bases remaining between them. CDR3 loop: CASRRTNEQYF. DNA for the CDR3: TGTGCCAGCAGACGAACTAACGAGCAGTACTTC.

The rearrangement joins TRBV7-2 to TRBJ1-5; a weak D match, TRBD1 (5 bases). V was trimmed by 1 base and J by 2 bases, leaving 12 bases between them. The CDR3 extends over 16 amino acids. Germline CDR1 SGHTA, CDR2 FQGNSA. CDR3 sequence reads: CASSLGQPRGNQPQHF. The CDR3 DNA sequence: TGTGCCAGCAGCTTAGGACAGCCTAGGGGCAATCAGCCCCAGCATTTT.

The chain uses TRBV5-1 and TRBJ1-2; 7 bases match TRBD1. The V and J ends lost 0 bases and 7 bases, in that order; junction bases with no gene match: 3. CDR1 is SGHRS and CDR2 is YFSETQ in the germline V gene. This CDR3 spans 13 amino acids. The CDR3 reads CASSLDTGAGYTF. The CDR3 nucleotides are TGCGCCAGCAGCTTGGATACAGGGGCTGGCTACACCTTC. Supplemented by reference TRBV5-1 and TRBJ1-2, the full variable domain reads KAGVTQTPRYLIKTRGQQVTLSCSPISGHRSVSWYQQTPGQGLQFLFEYFSETQRNKGNFPGRFSGRQFSNSRSEMNVSTLELGDSALYLCASSLDTGAGYTFGSGTRLTVV.

The CDR3 nucleotides read TGTGCCAGCATCAGTGGACAGGGGCGTGATGGCTACACCTTC. Its protein is CASISGQGRDGYTF. The chain employs TRBV28 and TRBJ1-2; 9 positions match TRBD1. Trimming took 7 bases from V and 6 from J; bases not matched to a gene: 9. The CDR3 spans 14 residues. CDR1 MDHEN and CDR2 SYDVKM come from the germline V gene.

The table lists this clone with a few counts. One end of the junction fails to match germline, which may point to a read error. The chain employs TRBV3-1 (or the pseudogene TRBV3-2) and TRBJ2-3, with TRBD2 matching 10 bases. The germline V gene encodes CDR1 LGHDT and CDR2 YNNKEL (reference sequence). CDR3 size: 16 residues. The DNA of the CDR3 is TGTGCCAGCAGCCAAGGCCCTAGCGGGAGCACTGATACGCAGTATTTT. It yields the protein CASSQGPSGSTDTQYF.

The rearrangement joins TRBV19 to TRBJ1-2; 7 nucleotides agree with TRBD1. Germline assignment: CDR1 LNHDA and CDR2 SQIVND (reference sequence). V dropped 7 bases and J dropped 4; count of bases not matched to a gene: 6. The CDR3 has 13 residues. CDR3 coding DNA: TGTGCCAGTACCAGACAGGGTAGCTATGGCTACACCTTC. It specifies CASTRQGSYGYTF.

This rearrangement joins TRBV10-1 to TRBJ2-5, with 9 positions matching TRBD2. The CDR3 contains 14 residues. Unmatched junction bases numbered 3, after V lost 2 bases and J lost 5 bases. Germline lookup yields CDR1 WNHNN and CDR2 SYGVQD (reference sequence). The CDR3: CASSEGTSRETQYF. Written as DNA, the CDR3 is TGCGCCAGCAGTGAGGGGACTAGCAGGGAGACCCAGTACTTC.